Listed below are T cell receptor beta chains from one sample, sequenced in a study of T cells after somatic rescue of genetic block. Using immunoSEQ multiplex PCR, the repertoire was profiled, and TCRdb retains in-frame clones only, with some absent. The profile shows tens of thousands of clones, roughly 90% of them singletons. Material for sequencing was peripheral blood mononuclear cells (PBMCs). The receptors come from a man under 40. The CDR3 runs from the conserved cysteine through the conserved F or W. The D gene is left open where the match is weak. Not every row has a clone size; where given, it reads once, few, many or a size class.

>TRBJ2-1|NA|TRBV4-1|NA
TGCGCCAGCAGCCAAGAGGCGGGCGGGGCTTCCTACAATGAGCAGTTCTTC
CASSQEAGGASYNEQFF
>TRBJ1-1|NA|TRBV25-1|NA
TGTGCCAGCAGTGAATCCCCAGGGGATTCGGCTTTCTTT
CASSESPGDSAFF
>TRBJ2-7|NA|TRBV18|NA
TGTGCCAGCTCACGACCTTCGTCACAGGGTGGGCTCGAGCAGTACTTC
CASSRPSSQGGLEQYF
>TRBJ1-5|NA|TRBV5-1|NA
TGCGCCAGCAGCTTGGATGGACATAGCAATCAGCCCCAGCATTTT
CASSLDGHSNQPQHF
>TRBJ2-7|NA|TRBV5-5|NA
TGTGCCAGCAGCTTTCGGACTTCTTCTCTAGGGGACGAGCAGTACTTC
CASSFRTSSLGDEQYF
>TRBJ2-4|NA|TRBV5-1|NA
TGCGCCAGCAGCCCGGGCAGGTCTTCCAAAAACATTCAGTACTTC
CASSPGRSSKNIQYF
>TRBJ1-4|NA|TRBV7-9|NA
TGTGCCAGCAGCTTAGGGACAGTTAATGAAAAACTGTTTTTT
CASSLGTVNEKLFF
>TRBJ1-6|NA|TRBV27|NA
TGTGCCAGCAGTTTAGAAAGGGCGAATTCACCCCTCCACTTT
CASSLERANSPLHF
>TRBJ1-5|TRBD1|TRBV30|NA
TGTGCCTGGACCGGACGAAAGGACAGGGGGCCTCAGCCCCAGCATTTT
CAWTGRKDRGPQPQHF
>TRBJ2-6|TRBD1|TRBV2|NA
TGTGCCAGCAGTGAGGGACAGTCCTGGGGCTCTGGGGCCAACGTCCTGACTTTC
CASSEGQSWGSGANVLTF
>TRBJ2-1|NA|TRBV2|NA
TGTGCCAGCAGACCTAACTCTCATGAGCAGTTCTTC
CASRPNSHEQFF
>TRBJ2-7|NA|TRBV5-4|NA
TGTGCCAGCAGCCGGACGGTATCCCACGAGCAGTACTTC
CASSRTVSHEQYF
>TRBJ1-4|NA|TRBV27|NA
TGTGCCAGCAGTTTATCGATATCAGAAAATGAAAAACTGTTTTTT
CASSLSISENEKLFF
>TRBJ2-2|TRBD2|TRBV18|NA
TGTGCCAGCTCACCACAAGCGGGGGCGAACACCGGGGAGCTGTTTTTT
CASSPQAGANTGELFF
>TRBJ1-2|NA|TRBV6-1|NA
TGTGCCAGCAGTGAGATATGGGCCCCCGGGGGTGGCTACACCTTC
CASSEIWAPGGGYTF
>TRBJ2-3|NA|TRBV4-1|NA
TGCGCCAGCAGCCAAGGTTTTCGGGAGAAGCTAGATACGCAGTATTTT
CASSQGFREKLDTQYF
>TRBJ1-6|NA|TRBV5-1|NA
TGCGCCAGCAGCTTGGAAGGGAATTCACCCCTCCACTTT
CASSLEGNSPLHF
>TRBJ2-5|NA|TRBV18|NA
TGTGCCAGCTCACCACTAGGGGCCCAAGAGACCCAGTACTTC
CASSPLGAQETQYF
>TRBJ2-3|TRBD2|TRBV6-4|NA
TGTGCCAGCGGGGAAACGGGAGGAGATACGCAGTATTTT
CASGETGGDTQYF
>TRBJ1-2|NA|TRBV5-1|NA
TGCGCCAGCAGCTTGGCCTTTGGGGGGACTAACTATGGCTACACCTTC
CASSLAFGGTNYGYTF
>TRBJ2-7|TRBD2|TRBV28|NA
TGTGCCAGCCCTCCGGCGATAGCGGGAGTTTCCCACGAGCAGTACTTC
CASPPAIAGVSHEQYF
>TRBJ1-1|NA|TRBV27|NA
TGTGCCAGCAGTTTACAGGGAGACACTGAAGCTTTCTTT
CASSLQGDTEAFF
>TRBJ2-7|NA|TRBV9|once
TGTGCCAGCAGCGTAGTAGGGGCCCAGGGGGAGCAGTACTTC
CASSVVGAQGEQYF
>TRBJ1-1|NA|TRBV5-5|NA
TGTGCCAGCACGCGGGACTGGAACACTGAAGCTTTCTTT
CASTRDWNTEAFF
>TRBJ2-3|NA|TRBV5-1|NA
TGCGCCAGCAGCTTGAGGGGGACAGATACGCAGTATTTT
CASSLRGTDTQYF
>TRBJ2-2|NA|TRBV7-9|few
TGTGCCAGCTCATTCCAGGGCACCGGGGAGCTGTTTTTT
CASSFQGTGELFF
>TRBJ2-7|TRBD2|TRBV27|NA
TGTGCCAGCAGCCCCAGGACTAGTGACTACGAGCAGTACTTC
CASSPRTSDYEQYF
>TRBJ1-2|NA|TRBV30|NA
TGTGCCTGGAGTGTTTCAGGGAAAGACTATGGCTACACCTTC
CAWSVSGKDYGYTF
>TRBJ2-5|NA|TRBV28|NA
TGTGCCAGCAGCCTCCCGACAGGCCAAGAGACCCAGTACTTC
CASSLPTGQETQYF
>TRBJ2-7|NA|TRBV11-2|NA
TGTGCCAGCAGTACCGCAGGGATCTACGAGCAGTACTTC
CASSTAGIYEQYF
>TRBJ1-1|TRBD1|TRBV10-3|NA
TGTGCCATCAGTCCACCAGGACAGGGCACTGAAGCTTTCTTT
CAISPPGQGTEAFF
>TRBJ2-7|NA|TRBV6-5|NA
TGTGCCAGCAGTTACTCGACGGACACCTACGAGCAGTACTTC
CASSYSTDTYEQYF
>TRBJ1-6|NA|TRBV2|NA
TGTGCCAGCAGTGTGGTAGGACAGCAGAGCTCCTATAATTCACCCCTCCACTTT
CASSVVGQQSSYNSPLHF
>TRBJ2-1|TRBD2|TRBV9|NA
TGTGCCAGCAGCGTAGGTACTAGCGGGGACAATGAGCAGTTCTTC
CASSVGTSGDNEQFF
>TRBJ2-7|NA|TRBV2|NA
TGTGCCAGCTCCTTCGAAGGGAGTTTCTACGAGCAGTACTTC
CASSFEGSFYEQYF